This T cell receptor beta chain was found in a study of T-cell reconstitution after alpha-beta-depleted transplantation in children. Study-level findings and limits: Surviving recipient T cells and thymic progenitors underlay high day-60 TCRbeta diversity in some patients. One year post-transplant, T-cell counts and diversity were largely derived from T cells produced anew.

This clonotype has a count of ten or more. Its antigen is unidentified. Germline V gene lookup returns CDR1 DFQATT and CDR2 SNEGSKA (reference sequence). The CDR3 spans 15 residues. V was pared by 5 bases and J by 2 bases, with 6 bases of the junction left unmatched. The TCRbeta library was prepared with unique molecular identifiers. MiXCR, applied by TCRdb to the PCR reads, yields one record per CDR3 protein. The profile shows around 370,000 distinct CDR3 sequences, about a sixth of them singletons. The clonotype originates from a male patient under 10 years old who had a stem cell transplant for acute lymphoblastic leukemia, so the T cells may come from the graft donor. This material consisted of PBMCs, mostly from graft donor cells, taken 360 days after TCRalphabeta/CD19-depleted stem cell transplant. This chain uses TRBV20-1 with TRBJ2-3, with 11 positions matching TRBD1. CDR3: CSAADRGLPTDTQYF. The CDR3 nucleotides are TGCAGTGCTGCGGACAGGGGGCTCCCCACAGATACGCAGTATTTT.